A single T cell receptor (beta chain) is shown here with its context. Produced via immunoSEQ multiplex PCR; TCRdb's table is partial and in-frame only. This table holds about 29,000 clones, 76% found once. This entry comes from a study of cytotoxic CD8 clonotypes in ibrutinib-treated CLL. This receptor was obtained from a human donor with chronic lymphocytic leukemia. This sample comprised PBMCs, obtained after 36 months of ibrutinib treatment.

The CDR3 DNA is TGTGCCAGCAGTTTATTTCCCGCACCGGGGGAAAGCTCCTATAATTCACCCCTCCACTTT. Amino acids: CASSLFPAPGESSYNSPLHF. The rearrangement joins TRBV27 to TRBJ1-6; TRBD1 is a possible D gene (5 bases). The germline V and J ends were trimmed by 1 base and 0 bases, with 19 bases remaining between them. Germline lookup yields CDR1 MNHEY and CDR2 SMNVEV (reference sequence). The CDR3 length is 20 residues.